These T cell receptor beta chains were read from a single sample in a study of T cells after yellow fever vaccination. One entry per CDR3 protein, called by TCRdb with MiXCR from the 5' RACE reads. The sample has approximately 300,000 distinct CDR3 sequences, around a tenth seen once. This sample comprised CD4+ T cells sorted from PBMCs, obtained 45 days after the yellow fever booster vaccination. These receptors were collected from a man aged 18 to 35 who received the YFV17D yellow fever vaccine. Both conserved end residues are trimmed from each CDR3. Each record gives: V gene, J gene, CDR3 protein.

>TRBV5-1|TRBJ2-1
ASSQRGPSDEQF
>TRBV5-1|TRBJ2-7
ASSLAQAGPWEQY
>TRBV20-1|TRBJ1-1
SATLAGGNTEAF
>TRBV10-3|TRBJ1-2
ASRPGQGPSYGYT
>TRBV6-6|TRBJ1-3
ASRGDISGNTIY
>TRBV12-3/TRBV12-4|TRBJ1-3
ASKLLATSGNTIY
>TRBV7-3|TRBJ2-1
ASSSTSGGNNEQF
>TRBV9|TRBJ2-3
ASSGGLAGRNTQY
>TRBV7-3|TRBJ2-5
ASSLGSGGQETQY
>TRBV9|TRBJ1-2
ASSASTSDYGYT
>TRBV20-1|TRBJ2-3
SARARPGTSGGPLYGTDTQY
>TRBV19|TRBJ1-5
AVSQGRMVPQH
>TRBV7-9|TRBJ1-2
ASSSGRFRGYGYT
>TRBV12-3/TRBV12-4|TRBJ2-1
ASSPTTSGGGEQF
>TRBV21-1|TRBJ2-5
ASSDLYAPGLAGETQY
>TRBV20-1|TRBJ1-2
SARPSGQAGDGYT
>TRBV11-3|TRBJ2-1
ASSPARTGTSGGPSSYNEQF
>TRBV20-1|TRBJ2-3
SATGLATDTQY
>TRBV5-1|TRBJ2-7
ASCQGGNGIDEQY
>TRBV6-5|TRBJ2-3
ASTSGGADTQY
>TRBV7-3|TRBJ1-3
ASSLNAGSGNTIY
>TRBV6-5|TRBJ1-1
ASSPAPTGGTEAF
>TRBV19|TRBJ2-5
ASSTGTGNRETQY
>TRBV25-1|TRBJ2-3
ASSADTQY
>TRBV4-3|TRBJ1-4
ASSQDVRTGGGQKLF
>TRBV3-1|TRBJ1-6
ASSQDGLGLWSPLH
>TRBV27|TRBJ1-2
ASSLPDRTWPLVPSLNFGYT
>TRBV6-6|TRBJ2-1
ASGSGGVSYNEQF
>TRBV18|TRBJ2-1
ASSPQEGEEQF
>TRBV10-3|TRBJ2-7
AIRGGIEQY
>TRBV7-2|TRBJ1-5
ASSRQGWGNQPQH
>TRBV5-4|TRBJ2-1
ASSPPGQGAINEQF
>TRBV7-9|TRBJ2-1
ASSPLAGGTNEQF
>TRBV3-1|TRBJ2-5
ASSHRDFLAETQY
>TRBV5-1|TRBJ2-3
ASSLGEITDTQY
>TRBV20-1|TRBJ1-1
SAREGGDTEAF
>TRBV2|TRBJ1-1
ASMLNTEAF
>TRBV6-1|TRBJ1-6
ASKIEDRGWDNSPLH
>TRBV5-1|TRBJ2-2
ASTSDPAAGELF
>TRBV7-2|TRBJ1-5
ASSREGYSNQPQH
>TRBV6-6|TRBJ1-5
ASSSTGASNQPQH
>TRBV6-4|TRBJ1-2
ASRPSGGNYGYT
>TRBV9|TRBJ2-5
ASSAGRTETQY
>TRBV2|TRBJ1-1
ASSKDRDEAF
>TRBV4-2|TRBJ1-1
ASSQAGREAF
>TRBV24-1|TRBJ2-5
ATSGGAGSQETQY
>TRBV27|TRBJ1-5
ASSLKGGQSWH